These 9 T cell receptor beta chains share one sample of origin, sequenced in a study of T cells in narcolepsy (dated by TCRdb to 2017 to 2018). Preparation of the library involved the immunoSEQ multiplex PCR assay. TCRdb holds this immuneACCESS table with in-frame rearrangements only. Some clones are missing; in checked studies, unresolved V genes explain under half, and the rest has no known cause. Present in this sample are tens of thousands of clones, roughly 87% of which were seen just once. Roughly 0.89% of the sample rests with the top ten. Sequencing was performed on CD45RA- memory CD4+ T cells from PBMCs. Interpreted using the paper, the cell subset or site label stands for: memory T cells sorted ex vivo from peripheral blood. These receptor sequences come from a human donor with narcolepsy.

The chain recombines TRBV30 with TRBJ1-4, with D unclear. Germline V gene data show CDR1 as GTSNPN and CDR2 as SVGIG (reference sequence). The CDR3 runs to 14 residues. Trimming cost V 4 bases and J 7 bases, with 16 bases left between them. The DNA for the CDR3 is TGTGCCTGGACCCTGACTTCCGCAGTTGAAAAACTGTTTTTT. It is translated as CAWTLTSAVEKLFF.

V and J are TRBV27 and TRBJ1-2; 8 bases agree with TRBD1. The length of the CDR3 is 17 residues. V was pared by 6 bases and J by 8 bases, with 20 bases of the junction left unmatched. CDR1 is MNHEY, CDR2 SMNVEV, per germline (reference sequence). The CDR3 here is CASSLRPGQAISGGYTF. The CDR3 coding sequence is TGTGCCAGCAGCCTCCGCCCGGGACAGGCAATATCAGGAGGCTACACCTTC.

V and J are TRBV30 and TRBJ1-3; D is unresolved. This CDR3 is built from 13 residues. The germline V and J ends were trimmed by 4 bases and 1 base, with 8 bases remaining between them. The germline gives CDR1 GTSNPN, CDR2 SVGIG (reference sequence). The CDR3 nucleotides are TGTGCCTGGACTAAACAGTCTGGAAACACCATATATTTT. Its protein is CAWTKQSGNTIYF.

The chain links TRBV12-5 to TRBJ2-5; 8 positions match TRBD2. The V and J ends lost 5 bases and 9 bases, in that order; junction bases with no gene match: 14. The CDR3 covers 15 residues. Germline V lookup: CDR1 LGHNT, CDR2 FRNRAP. CDR3 DNA sequence: TGTGCTAGTGGTCCCCGTGGGGCCCTCGGGGGGGCCCAGTACTTC. It yields the protein CASGPRGALGGAQYF.

The CDR3 reads CASSFDREGKAFF. In nucleotides, the CDR3 is TGTGCCAGCAGCTTCGACAGGGAGGGAAAAGCTTTCTTT. The chain carries TRBV5-6 and TRBJ1-1; 7 nucleotides align to TRBD1. After removal of 2 bases from V and 9 bases from J, the junction contained 7 bases not matched to a gene. CDR3 length: 13 amino acids. Germline V gene sequence: CDR1 SGHDT, CDR2 YYEEEE. The whole variable domain, remainder taken from reference TRBV5-6 and TRBJ1-1, is DAGVTQSPTHLIKTRGQQVTLRCSPKSGHDTVSWYQQALGQGPQFIFQYYEEEERQRGNFPDRFSGHQFPNYSSELNVNALLLGDSALYLCASSFDREGKAFFGQGTRLTVV.

V usage is TRBV7-9 and J usage is TRBJ1-1; 7 bases align to TRBD1. With 5 bases clipped from V and 3 bases from J, the junction kept 9 bases outside the gene matches. Germline CDR1 and CDR2: SEHNR and FQNEAQ (reference sequence). This CDR3 has 15 residues. CDR3 sequence: CASSIEGARDTEAFF. The CDR3 DNA follows: TGTGCCAGCAGCATCGAGGGGGCGAGGGACACTGAAGCTTTCTTT.

The chain uses TRBV19 and TRBJ1-2, with TRBD1 identical over 9 bases. The CDR3 runs 15 residues. Germline V gene lookup returns CDR1 LNHDA and CDR2 SQIVND (reference sequence). Trimming at V came to 5 bases and at J to 8 bases, leaving 12 bases not matched to a gene. CDR3 region: CASSESPGTGQGYTF. The CDR3 nucleotides are TGTGCCAGTAGTGAATCACCCGGGACAGGGCAAGGCTACACCTTC.

The chain uses TRBV18 and TRBJ2-1; 11 bases are a match to TRBD2. CDR1 and CDR2 (germline): KGHSH, LQKENI. The V gene end was trimmed by 3 bases and the J gene end by 2 bases; junction bases not matched to a gene: 3. The CDR3 runs 16 residues. The CDR3 DNA is TGTGCCAGCTCACCTAGACTAGCGGGAACCTACAATGAGCAGTTCTTC. Translation: CASSPRLAGTYNEQFF.

The rearrangement uses TRBV30 and TRBJ1-1; D is undetermined. With 3 bases removed from V and 1 base from J, the gap between germline ends came to 9 bases. The CDR3 contains 13 residues. The germline gives CDR1 GTSNPN, CDR2 SVGIG (reference sequence). CDR3 sequence: CAWREDRNTEAFF. CDR3 nucleotides: TGTGCCTGGAGGGAAGATAGGAACACTGAAGCTTTCTTT.